This T cell receptor (beta chain) originates from a study of vaccination and CD4 T cells after COVID-19. Findings and limits, study-wide: Reactive clonotype counts went from median around 20 after infection to a few dozen after vaccination, nonsignificantly.

A remark on this clonotype: Its antigen remains unidentified.

The Oncomine TCR Beta short-read assay generated sequence data from the DNA of cultured CD4+ T cells. TCRdb re-called the PCR reads through MiXCR, storing one row per CDR3 protein. The sample has roughly 15,000 distinct CDR3 sequences; around 58% are singletons. Treatment of the sample: approximately 9-day PBMC culture with coronavirus spike peptide pools or control peptides (ViraFEST assay). The sequenced material came from CD4+ T cells from blood, cultured in vitro. The TCR was taken from a human donor who had recovered from COVID-19.

The CDR3 bases are TGTGCCAGCAGTTTAGGGCTAGCGGGAGAGACCCAGTACTTC. Residues: CASSLGLAGETQYF. The chain joins TRBV12-3 or TRBV12-4 to TRBJ2-5, with 8 bases fitting TRBD2. Unmatched junction bases numbered 2, after V lost 1 base and J lost 4 bases. The CDR3 is made up of 14 amino acids.